The following is a TCR beta chain sequence with its context. Its recognized antigen is unknown. Per-nucleotide qualities are absent, and no much larger clonotype sits a single base away. These data come from a study of OX40 agonist ivuxolimab in advanced cancers. Describing the broader study: Ivuxolimab, which targeted the costimulatory receptor OX40 (CD134), was an agonistic, fully human IgG2 monoclonal antibody. Intravenous ivuxolimab was administered to patients every 2 weeks at six dose levels: 0.01, 0.1, 0.3, 1.5, 3 and 10 mg/kg. Of the approximately 50 dose-escalation patients, hepatocellular carcinoma was present in around 20, melanoma in approximately 15, renal cell carcinoma in 9 and head and neck cancer in 9. In the dose-escalation cohort, approximately 82% of patients were male, and the mean age was approximately 60 years, with a range of roughly 20 to 79. Patients were allowed to have had prior anti-PD-1, anti-PD-L1 or anti-CTLA-4 therapy, and 30% to 50% of the dose-escalation patients had previously received checkpoint inhibitors. Partial responses were achieved by three dose-escalation patients, of whom one had hepatocellular carcinoma and two had cutaneous melanoma. The purpose of peripheral TCRbeta sequencing was to test whether ivuxolimab changed TCR sequence diversity and led to clonal T-cell expansion. The paper describes the monotherapy dose-escalation part (N of about 57 patients) of the phase I trial of ivuxolimab.

Patients with a history of autoimmune disease or receiving systemic immunosuppression were excluded from the trial. Peripheral blood for TCR sequencing was collected from all dose cohorts at baseline, on cycle 4 day 1, and on cycle 7 day 1. The samples were taken from a phase I, first-in-human, multicenter, open-label dose-escalation trial of ivuxolimab. Adults with locally advanced or metastatic head and neck squamous cell, hepatocellular, melanoma or renal cell carcinoma were enrolled in the trial. Before TCR sequencing, CD4+ and CD8+ T cells were separately sorted from peripheral blood. The germline ends are 15 bases apart after V is trimmed by 3 bases and J by 3 bases. The CDR3 contains 15 residues, cysteine and phenylalanine counted. The only DNA kept is the CDR3, 45 bases in frame from the first base. According to the germline V gene (reference sequence), CDR1 reads PRHDT and CDR2 reads FYEKMQ.

To sequence the TCRbeta CDR3 region, genomic DNA was isolated from the sorted cells. TCRbeta CDR3 regions were sequenced using the immunoSEQ Assay. TCRdb obtained this table from immuneACCESS and retained in-frame rearrangements with V and J assigned. These tables miss some clones; where compared with another copy, unresolved V genes account for less than half of the shortfall, and the remainder is unexplained. In all, the sample holds about 20,000 clones, and 90% to 95% of those were seen once. The ten largest make up more than 55% of the sample. Paper-wide results and their limitations: After ivuxolimab, expanded clones were on average more numerous among CD8+ T cells than among CD4+ T cells. In the 0.1-3.0 mg/kg groups, partial responders were among the patients with the lowest normalized peripheral clonal expansion, particularly in CD8+ T cells. Which antigens the clonally expanded peripheral T cells were specific for was not determined. Clonal expansion of both CD4+ and CD8+ blood T cells was observed from baseline to week 6 at doses 0.1 to 3.0 mg/kg. Low levels of normalized T-cell clonal expansion were also seen in some patients who did not respond.

The receptor comes from an adult with an advanced solid tumor such as melanoma, head and neck, liver or kidney cancer. The chain is made from TRBV13 and TRBJ2-7; the D gene is possibly TRBD1 or TRBD2, with 6 bases matching each. This specimen was CD4+ or CD8+ T cells sorted from blood, taken in a trial of the OX40 agonist ivuxolimab. The CDR3 is CASSFRVRGRYEQYF. The nucleotides read TGTGCCAGCAGCTTTAGAGTCCGGGGGCGCTACGAGCAGTACTTC.